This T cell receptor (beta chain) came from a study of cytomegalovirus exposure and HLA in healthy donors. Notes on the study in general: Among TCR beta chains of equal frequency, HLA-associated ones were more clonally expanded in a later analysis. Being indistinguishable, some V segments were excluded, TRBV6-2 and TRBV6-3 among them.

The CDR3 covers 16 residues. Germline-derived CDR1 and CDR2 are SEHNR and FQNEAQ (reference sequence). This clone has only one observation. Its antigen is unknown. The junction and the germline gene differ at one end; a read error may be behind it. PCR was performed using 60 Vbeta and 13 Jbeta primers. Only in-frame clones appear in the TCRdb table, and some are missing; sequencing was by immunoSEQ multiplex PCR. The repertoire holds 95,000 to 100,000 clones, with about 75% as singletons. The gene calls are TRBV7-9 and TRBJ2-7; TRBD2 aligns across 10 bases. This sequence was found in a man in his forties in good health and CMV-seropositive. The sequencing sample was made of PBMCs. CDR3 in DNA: TGTTCCAGCAGCTTAGGGTCTAGCGGGAGTCACTACGAGCAGTACTTC. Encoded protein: CSSSLGSSGSHYEQYF.